Below are 3 T cell receptor beta chains sequenced from a single sample in a study of control samples from healthy donors and cancer patients (dated by TCRdb to 2020 to 2021). Preparation of the library involved the immunoSEQ multiplex PCR assay. TCRdb limited this immuneACCESS table to in-frame rearrangements with V and J called. A share of clones is missing; checked studies link under half to unresolved V genes, and the rest is unexplained. Present in this sample are under 200,000 clones, approximately 93% of which were seen just once. The ten largest clones capture approximately 8% of the sample. Sample: blood. These receptors were taken from a woman aged 40 to 49 in good health.

This clone was found once. The CDR3 is CASSRGQGDSYEQYF. The CDR3 DNA follows: TGTGCCAGTAGTAGGGGACAGGGTGACTCCTACGAGCAGTACTTC. The rearrangement joins TRBV19 to TRBJ2-7, with 9 bases fitting TRBD1. The V segment lost 4 bases and the J segment 0 bases; nucleotides outside the gene matches: 4. This CDR3 region has 15 residues. CDR1 LNHDA and CDR2 SQIVND come from the germline V gene (reference sequence). The full variable domain, in which reference TRBV19 and TRBJ2-7 provide the parts outside the CDR3, is DGGITQSPKYLFRKEGQNVTLSCEQNLNHDAMYWYRQDPGQGLRLIYYSQIVNDFQKGDIAEGYSVSREKKESFPLTVTSAQKNPTAFYLCASSRGQGDSYEQYFGPGTRLTVT.

As concerns this clone: A junction boundary mismatches the germline segment, possibly from a read error. The chain couples TRBV7-7 to TRBJ2-7; 8 bases are shared with TRBD2. The CDR3 has 13 residues. CDR1 and CDR2 from the germline V gene are SSHAT and FNYEAQ (reference sequence). CDR3 protein: CASSPTSAGEQYF. The CDR3 nucleotides read TGTGCTAGCAGCCCGACTAGCGCCGGCGAGCAGTACTTC. Using reference TRBV7-7 and TRBJ2-7 for the parts outside the CDR3, the full variable domain is GAGVSQSPRYKVTKRGQDVTLRCDPISSHATLYWYQQALGQGPEFLTYFNYEAQPDKSGLPSDRFSAERPEGSISTLTIQRTEQRDSAMYRCASSPTSAGEQYFGPGTRLTVT.

This clone was observed a single time. The rearrangement uses TRBV25-1 and TRBJ2-1; 8 bases agree with TRBD2. V trimming: 1 base; J trimming: 3 bases; junction bases outside the gene matches: 2. CDR1 MGHDK and CDR2 SYGVNS come from the germline V gene. The CDR3 is 15 residues long. The CDR3 region has the DNA TGTGCCAGCAGTGAATTTACTAGCGGCTACAATGAGCAGTTCTTC. This encodes CASSEFTSGYNEQFF.